This record looks at one T cell receptor (beta chain) sequence and its context. Its antigen is not known. The data derive from a study of cytomegalovirus exposure and HLA in healthy donors. Findings and caveats of the study: Later, TCR association rates were found to vary by HLA locus, highest for DRB1 and lowest for HLA-C. The study designated 150 to 200 TCR beta chains cytomegalovirus-associated. Presence/absence analysis assumed near-uniform sequencing depth across donors.

Both 60 Vbeta primers and 13 Jbeta primers went into the PCR. Assay: immunoSEQ multiplex PCR; the TCRdb copy retains only in-frame clones and omits some. The table lists a few hundred thousand clones, nearly 95% of them singletons. Germline CDR1 SGHVS, CDR2 FQNEAQ. The CDR3 has 14 amino acids. V lost 7 bases, J lost 5 bases, and 17 bases lay in between. The chain links TRBV7-8 to TRBJ1-1; D is undetermined. Sequenced: PBMCs. The sequence came from a girl aged 2-10 years in good health and CMV-seronegative. The CDR3 sequence: CASNYVRSATEAFF. CDR3 bases: TGTGCCAGCAACTACGTCCGGTCGGCTACTGAAGCTTTCTTT. The whole variable domain, filled in from reference TRBV7-8 and TRBJ1-1, reads GAGVSQSPRYKVAKRGQDVALRCDPISGHVSLFWYQQALGQGPEFLTYFQNEAQLDKSGLPSDRFFAERPEGSVSTLKIQRTQQEDSAVYLCASNYVRSATEAFFGQGTRLTVV.